This TCR beta chain was recovered during a study of T cells in Graves' hyperthyroidism and ophthalmopathy. Study-level background: Peripheral blood draws took place at initial diagnosis, ahead of any treatment. General observations from the study: A 13 V-J model separated ophthalmopathy from stable hyperthyroidism. Appearing also in blood were most of the thyroid clonotypes expanded above 0.001.

On this clonotype: Its cognate antigen is unknown. The junction differs from germline at one of its ends, possibly a read error.

Germline CDR1 ENHRY, CDR2 SYGVKD. The CDR3 runs 15 residues. The investigators amplified TCR beta CDR3 regions from RNA transcripts. Carried out on the TCR CDR3, a first-round RT-PCR used the HTBI primer set. TCRdb called the multiplex PCR reads again in MiXCR, with one record for every CDR3 protein. This table holds about 840,000 distinct CDR3 sequences, roughly 40% found once. For Graves' hyperthyroidism to be stable, ophthalmopathy could not progress within 18 months. What was sequenced was blood. The receptor comes from a man between 18 and 29 years old with Graves' hyperthyroidism. The chain carries TRBV10-3 and TRBJ1-2, with D tentatively TRBD1 (6 bases). In DNA, the CDR3 is TGTGCCAGCAGTCCTACTAGGGGGAGGCACTATGGCTACACCTTC. It specifies CASSPTRGRHYGYTF.